The 24 T cell receptor beta chains below were found in one sample sequenced in a study of cytomegalovirus exposure and HLA in healthy donors. Generated by immunoSEQ multiplex PCR, the TCRdb table keeps only in-frame clones and is missing some. The sample contains over 45,000 clones, over 85% of which appear only once. The sequenced material came from PBMCs. All receptors come from a woman aged 18-30 years in good health and CMV-seronegative.

This clone has just one count. The CDR3 spells CSVNRAQETQYF. The DNA of the CDR3 is TGCAGCGTTAACAGGGCGCAAGAGACCCAGTACTTC. The chain has TRBV29-1 and TRBJ2-5; perhaps TRBD1 as D (6 bases). Germline V gene lookup returns CDR1 SQVTM and CDR2 ANQGSEA. V lost 5 bases to trimming and J lost 2 bases, with 9 bases between them. This CDR3 is 12 amino acids long. Together with reference TRBV29-1 and TRBJ2-5, the CDR3 gives the full variable domain: SAVISQKPSRDICQRGTSLTIQCQVDSQVTMMFWYRQQPGQSLTLIATANQGSEATYESGFVIDKFPISRPNLTFSTLTVSNMSPEDSSIYLCSVNRAQETQYFGPGTRLLVL.

The chain combines TRBV9 with TRBJ1-2, with 9 positions matching TRBD1. The germline V gene has CDR1 SGDLS and CDR2 YYNGEE. The CDR3 has 16 amino acids. V lost 5 bases and J lost 2; bases outside the gene matches: 10. This chain's CDR3 is CASSERPGQGNYGYTF. CDR3 coding DNA: TGTGCCAGCAGTGAACGCCCGGGACAGGGAAACTATGGCTACACCTTC. Variable domain in full (rest from reference TRBV9 and TRBJ1-2): DSGVTQTPKHLITATGQRVTLRCSPRSGDLSVYWYQQSLDQGLQFLIQYYNGEERAKGNILERFSAQQFPDLHSELNLSSLELGDSALYFCASSERPGQGNYGYTFGSGTRLTVV.

The chain recombines TRBV9 with TRBJ2-3, with D perhaps matching TRBD2 (5 bases). Germline lookup yields CDR1 SGDLS and CDR2 YYNGEE. This CDR3 spans 15 amino acids. Deletions cut 3 bases from V and 2 bases from J, with 13 bases between. The CDR3: CASSDVLASTDTQYF. The CDR3 bases are TGTGCCAGCAGCGACGTCCTAGCCTCCACAGATACGCAGTATTTT. The entire variable domain, with the rest obtained from reference TRBV9 and TRBJ2-3, is as follows: DSGVTQTPKHLITATGQRVTLRCSPRSGDLSVYWYQQSLDQGLQFLIQYYNGEERAKGNILERFSAQQFPDLHSELNLSSLELGDSALYFCASSDVLASTDTQYFGPGTRLTVL.

The V and J genes are TRBV6-6 and TRBJ1-1, with a weak D call TRBD1 (5 bases). The germline gives CDR1 MNHNY, CDR2 SVGAGI (reference sequence). Trimming removed 6 bases at V and 6 bases at J, with 14 bases between. The CDR3 has 13 amino acids. CDR3 in DNA: TGTGCCAGCAGCCCGGCGGGGGGATCTGAAGCTTTCTTT. Its translation is CASSPAGGSEAFF.

This chain joins TRBV7-9 and TRBJ2-3, with 12 positions matching TRBD2. V lost 5 bases to trimming and J lost 2 bases; unmatched junction nucleotides: 5. The CDR3 extends over 16 amino acids. Germline values: CDR1 SEHNR, CDR2 FQNEAQ (reference sequence). The CDR3 loop is CASSLLAGGNTDTQYF. The CDR3 bases are TGTGCCAGCAGCCTACTAGCGGGAGGTAACACAGATACGCAGTATTTT. The full variable domain, rest sourced from reference TRBV7-9 and TRBJ2-3, is DTGVSQNPRHKITKRGQNVTFRCDPISEHNRLYWYRQTLGQGPEFLTYFQNEAQLEKSRLLSDRFSAERPKGSFSTLEIQRTEQGDSAMYLCASSLLAGGNTDTQYFGPGTRLTVL.

The chain uses TRBV7-3 and TRBJ1-3; 7 bases agree with TRBD1. Germline CDR1 and CDR2: SGHTA and FQGTGA. This CDR3 has 13 residues. With V trimmed by 5 bases and J by 4 bases, 2 bases remained unmatched. The CDR3 loop reads CASSPGQGNTIYF. Written as DNA, the CDR3 is TGTGCCAGCAGCCCGGGACAGGGAAACACCATATATTTT.

This clone was counted only a few times. The chain employs TRBV15 and TRBJ2-7; a weak D match, TRBD2 (6 bases). This CDR3 comprises 14 residues. Germline CDR1 LNHNV, CDR2 YYDKDF (reference sequence). Trimming left V 1 base short and J 3 bases short, with 10 bases between. This chain's CDR3 is CATSRGRDFYEQYV. Written as DNA, the CDR3 is TGTGCCACCAGCAGAGGCCGGGACTTCTACGAGCAGTACGTC.

The genes are TRBV18 and TRBJ1-1, with TRBD1 as a possible D gene (5 bases). The CDR3 is 15 residues long. With 2 bases removed from V and 5 bases from J, the gap between germline ends came to 15 bases. The germline gives CDR1 KGHSH, CDR2 LQKENI. The CDR3 is CASSPGVGGWTEAFF. CDR3 DNA sequence: TGTGCCAGCTCACCAGGTGTGGGGGGTTGGACTGAAGCTTTCTTT.

By proportion, this clone is medium-sized. The V call is TRBV4-1, the J call TRBJ2-1, with a possible D match to TRBD1 (5 bases). CDR1 and CDR2 from the germline V gene are MGHRA and YSYEKL. The CDR3 runs to 17 residues. V was shortened by 0 bases and J by 2 bases, with 14 bases between the two germline ends. DNA of the CDR3: TGCGCCAGCAGCCAAGACGGTACAGGAGAACCCTACAATGAGCAGTTCTTC. Protein product: CASSQDGTGEPYNEQFF.

This clone was recorded only once. The chain carries TRBV11-3 and TRBJ2-1; 11 bases are a match to TRBD2. The CDR3 has 19 residues. Looked up from germline, CDR1 is SGHNT and CDR2 is YENEEA. After removal of 0 bases from V and 2 bases from J, the junction contained 9 bases not matched to a gene. In DNA, the CDR3 is TGTGCCAGCAGCTTAGATTTCCTAGCGGGAGGACTCCCCTACAATGAGCAGTTCTTC. Protein product: CASSLDFLAGGLPYNEQFF.

Only one count was recorded for this clone. The rearrangement uses TRBV21-1 and TRBJ1-4. TRBV21-1 is listed as a pseudogene. This CDR3 region has 19 residues. The CDR3 DNA follows: TGTGCCAGCCTTCCGCGTTCGGGGGGGCAGGCTCACACTAATGAAAAACTGTTTTTT. This codes for CASLPRSGGQAHTNEKLFF.

The CDR3 loop reads CASSLVPGGFNEQYF. The CDR3 coding sequence is TGTGCCAGCAGCTTGGTTCCCGGGGGATTCAACGAGCAGTACTTC. This chain joins TRBV5-6 and TRBJ2-7; D possibly corresponds to TRBD2 (6 bases). Germline loops: CDR1 SGHDT, CDR2 YYEEEE. There are 15 residues in the CDR3. V lost 0 bases and J lost 5, with 15 bases in between.

V is TRBV5-4 and J is TRBJ2-2, with 9 positions matching TRBD1. CDR1 is SGHNT, CDR2 YYREEE, per germline (reference sequence). J gave up 3 bases and V 0 bases, and 3 bases lay outside the gene matches. The CDR3 is made up of 16 amino acids. This chain's CDR3 is CASSLDWDRDTGELFF. The CDR3 region has the DNA TGTGCCAGCAGCTTGGATTGGGACAGGGACACCGGGGAGCTGTTTTTT.

This chain joins TRBV29-1 and TRBJ2-1; D is possibly TRBD2 (5 bases). V shed 6 bases and J shed 11 bases, with 11 bases lying between them. The CDR3 has 10 amino acids. CDR1 is SQVTM and CDR2 is ANQGSEA in the germline V gene. The CDR3 spells CSVPGVQQFF. The CDR3 DNA reads as TGCAGCGTCCCCGGGGTGCAGCAGTTCTTC.

Note on this clone: The same CDR3 also results from other DNA sequences found in this sample. This chain uses TRBV29-1 with TRBJ1-1, with 7 bases identical to TRBD1. Germline V gene sequence: CDR1 SQVTM, CDR2 ANQGSEA. After removal of 0 bases from V and 11 bases from J, the junction contained 15 bases not matched to a gene. The CDR3 covers 15 residues. This CDR3 is CSVEDEGALVPGAFF. The CDR3 DNA reads TGCAGCGTTGAAGATGAGGGGGCCCTAGTCCCGGGGGCTTTCTTT. Full variable domain (remainder filled in from reference TRBV29-1 and TRBJ1-1): SAVISQKPSRDICQRGTSLTIQCQVDSQVTMMFWYRQQPGQSLTLIATANQGSEATYESGFVIDKFPISRPNLTFSTLTVSNMSPEDSSIYLCSVEDEGALVPGAFFGQGTRLTVV.

The rearrangement joins TRBV2 to TRBJ1-6; D possibly corresponds to TRBD1 (5 bases). V lost 4 bases to trimming and J lost 6 bases, with 13 bases between them. Germline CDR1 SNHLY, CDR2 FYNNEI. The CDR3 runs to 15 residues. As DNA, the CDR3 is TGTGCCAGCAGTGGGGGCCGGGTAGGTAATTCACCCCTCCACTTT. Protein: CASSGGRVGNSPLHF.

The genes are TRBV9 and TRBJ2-5; unclear D gene. V lost 0 bases and J 1 base, leaving 4 bases between the germline ends. CDR1 and CDR2 from the germline V gene are SGDLS and YYNGEE. The CDR3 length is 13 residues. For the CDR3, the DNA is TGTGCCAGCAGCGTAGCGGGCCAAGAGACCCAGTACTTC. Its protein product is CASSVAGQETQYF.

This clone has just a few counts. In DNA, the CDR3 is TGTGCCAGCAGTCCAGCGGTTCAGCGATGGGAGACCCAGTACTTC. Its protein is CASSPAVQRWETQYF. This chain joins TRBV27 and TRBJ2-5; D may be TRBD2 (5 bases). This CDR3 has 15 amino acids. Trimming pared 5 bases from V and 5 bases from J, leaving 18 bases between. From germline, CDR1 is MNHEY and CDR2 SMNVEV (reference sequence).

The V call is TRBV18, the J call TRBJ1-2; no clear D. The CDR3 totals 17 residues. Between the trimmed V and J ends, which lost 4 bases and 0 bases, there was a span of 18 bases. CDR1 KGHSH and CDR2 LQKENI come from the germline V gene. The CDR3 bases are TGTGCCAGCTCACGCTCAGGTTCAGGACTGACTAACTATGGCTACACCTTC. Translation: CASSRSGSGLTNYGYTF. The whole variable domain, filled in from reference TRBV18 and TRBJ1-2, reads NAGVMQNPRHLVRRRGQEARLRCSPMKGHSHVYWYRQLPEEGLKFMVYLQKENIIDESGMPKERFSAEFPKEGPSILRIQQVVRGDSAAYFCASSRSGSGLTNYGYTFGSGTRLTVV.

In DNA form, the CDR3 reads TGTGCCAGCAAGAGAGGGGGTAGCAATCAGCCCCAGCATTTT. Translation gives CASKRGGSNQPQHF. V usage is TRBV28 and J usage is TRBJ1-5, with D possibly TRBD1 on 6 matching bases. This CDR3 region has 14 residues. The V end was cut by 7 bases, the J end by 0 bases, with 10 bases between. Germline V gene lookup returns CDR1 MDHEN and CDR2 SYDVKM.

Here the CDR3 DNA reads TGTGCCAGCAGCCACAGCCCAGGGCCCTACGAGCAGTACTTC. Its translation: CASSHSPGPYEQYF. The rearrangement joins TRBV14 to TRBJ2-7; weak D call: TRBD1 (5 bases). CDR1 is SGHDN and CDR2 is FVKESK in the germline V gene. V lost 3 bases, J lost 2 bases, and 11 bases lay in between. The CDR3 is 14 amino acids.

This clone was seen a single time. The CDR3 region is CASSLSDTGGTDTQYF. The DNA for the CDR3 is TGTGCCAGCAGCTTAAGTGACACGGGAGGCACAGATACGCAGTATTTT. This chain joins TRBV7-3 and TRBJ2-3; TRBD2 might be the D (6 bases). From germline, CDR1 is SGHTA and CDR2 FQGTGA. The CDR3 has 16 residues. Trimming took 1 base from V and 1 from J, leaving 12 bases between them.

The J gene is TRBJ2-2, the V gene TRBV6-5; no clear D. The CDR3 is 14 residues long. V lost 2 bases and J 3 bases, leaving 7 bases between the germline ends. The germline V gene has CDR1 MNHEY and CDR2 SVGAGI. CDR3 coding DNA: TGTGCCAGCAGTTACACATATTACACCGGGGAGCTGTTTTTT. Amino acid sequence: CASSYTYYTGELFF.

The chain links TRBV5-1 to TRBJ1-4; 7 positions agree with TRBD1. Per the germline V gene, CDR1 is SGHRS and CDR2 is YFSETQ. This CDR3 has 15 residues. V was pared by 4 bases and J by 5 bases, with 8 bases of the junction left unmatched. The DNA for the CDR3 is TGCGCCAGCAGCCTACTCGGGACAGAGAATGAAAAACTGTTTTTT. Translated, it gives CASSLLGTENEKLFF.